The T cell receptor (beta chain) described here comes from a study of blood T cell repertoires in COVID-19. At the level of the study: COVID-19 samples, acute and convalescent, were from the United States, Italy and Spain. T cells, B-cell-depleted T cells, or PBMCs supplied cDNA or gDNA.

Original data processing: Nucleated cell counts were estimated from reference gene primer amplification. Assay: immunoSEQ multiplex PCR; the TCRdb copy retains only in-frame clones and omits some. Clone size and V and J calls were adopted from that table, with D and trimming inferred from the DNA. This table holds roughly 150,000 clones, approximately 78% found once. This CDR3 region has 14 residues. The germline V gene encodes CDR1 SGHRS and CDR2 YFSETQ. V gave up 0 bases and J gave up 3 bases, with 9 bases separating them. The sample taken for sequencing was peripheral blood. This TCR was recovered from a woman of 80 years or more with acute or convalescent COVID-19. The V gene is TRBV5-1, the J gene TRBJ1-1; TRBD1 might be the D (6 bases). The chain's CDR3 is CASSLARTDTEAFF. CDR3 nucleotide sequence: TGCGCCAGCAGCTTGGCCCGGACAGACACTGAAGCTTTCTTT.